This note documents a single T cell receptor (beta chain) sequence. Its specificity is unknown. The sample is drawn from a study of cytomegalovirus exposure and HLA in healthy donors. The CDR3 is 13 amino acids. V lost 8 bases, J lost 2 bases, and 2 bases stayed unmatched. Germline assignment: CDR1 SGHVT and CDR2 SQSDAQ. Findings and caveats of the study: As a later analysis showed, several of the most significant clusters appeared to be linked to common viral pathogens. One cluster of highly shared sequence variants probably arose as a sequencing artifact.

PCR was performed using 60 Vbeta and 13 Jbeta primers. Data came from immunoSEQ multiplex PCR; TCRdb stores just in-frame clones and leaves some out. The sample lists 200,000 to 250,000 clones, approximately 80% occurring once. Sequenced: PBMCs. The rearrangement links TRBV7-4 to TRBJ1-5; 8 positions match TRBD1. This clonotype originated in a girl aged 10-17 years in good health and CMV-seronegative. This CDR3 reads CASPGQGNQPQHF. Written as DNA, the CDR3 is TGTGCCAGCCCGGGACAGGGCAATCAGCCCCAGCATTTT.